This note documents a single T cell receptor (beta chain) sequence. TCRdb's copy holds only in-frame clones and misses some; the assay was immunoSEQ multiplex PCR. Here the sample spans tens of thousands of clones, approximately 91% being singletons. The data are from a study of identifying expanded T cells in peripheral blood. The germline CDR1 and CDR2 sequences are SGHVS and FQNEAQ. The V end lost 0 bases, the J end lost 7 bases, and 10 bases lay between the germline ends. The CDR3 totals 13 residues. Sequencing was performed on blood. The receptor was derived from a person between 18 and 69 years old in good health. V gene TRBV7-8 combines with J gene TRBJ2-7; maybe TRBD1 (5 bases). The CDR3 region has the DNA TGTGCCAGCAGCTTAGCGTGGGGCGCAGAGCAGTACTTC. Its protein product is CASSLAWGAEQYF.